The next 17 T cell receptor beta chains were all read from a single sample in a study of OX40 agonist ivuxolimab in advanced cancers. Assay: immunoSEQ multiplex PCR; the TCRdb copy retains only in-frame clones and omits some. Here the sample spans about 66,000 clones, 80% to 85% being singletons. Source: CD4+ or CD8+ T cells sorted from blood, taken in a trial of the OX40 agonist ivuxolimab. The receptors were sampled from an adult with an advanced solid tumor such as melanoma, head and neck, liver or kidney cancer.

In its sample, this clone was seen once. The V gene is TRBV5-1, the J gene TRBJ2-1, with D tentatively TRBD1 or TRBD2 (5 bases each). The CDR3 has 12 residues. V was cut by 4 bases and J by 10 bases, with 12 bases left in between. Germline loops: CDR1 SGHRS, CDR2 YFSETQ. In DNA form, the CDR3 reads TGCGCCAGCAGCAAACCGGGACCGGAGCAGTTCTTC. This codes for CASSKPGPEQFF.

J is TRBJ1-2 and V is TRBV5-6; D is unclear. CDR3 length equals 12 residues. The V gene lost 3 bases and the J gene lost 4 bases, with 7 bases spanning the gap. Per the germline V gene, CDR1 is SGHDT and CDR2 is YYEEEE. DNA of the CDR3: TGTGCCAGCAGCTCGGGGAGCTATGGCTACACCTTC. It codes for CASSSGSYGYTF.

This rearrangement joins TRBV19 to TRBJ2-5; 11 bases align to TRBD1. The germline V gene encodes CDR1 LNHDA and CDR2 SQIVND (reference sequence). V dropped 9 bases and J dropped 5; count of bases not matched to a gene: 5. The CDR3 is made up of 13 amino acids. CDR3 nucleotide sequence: TGTGCCAGCAGGGACAGGGGGTCCGAGACCCAGTACTTC. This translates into CASRDRGSETQYF.

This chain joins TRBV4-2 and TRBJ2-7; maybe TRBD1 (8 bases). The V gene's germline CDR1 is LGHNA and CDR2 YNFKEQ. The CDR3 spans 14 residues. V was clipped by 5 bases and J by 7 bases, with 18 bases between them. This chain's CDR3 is CASSADRGGREQYF. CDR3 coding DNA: TGTGCCAGCAGCGCCGACAGGGGAGGGCGGGAGCAGTACTTC.

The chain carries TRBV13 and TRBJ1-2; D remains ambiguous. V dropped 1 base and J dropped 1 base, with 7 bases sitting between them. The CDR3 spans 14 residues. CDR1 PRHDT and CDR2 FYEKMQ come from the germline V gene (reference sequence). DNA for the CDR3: TGTGCCAGCAGCTTAGACGGCGTTAACTATGGCTACACCTTC. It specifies CASSLDGVNYGYTF. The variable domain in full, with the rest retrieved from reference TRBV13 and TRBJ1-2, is AAGVIQSPRHLIKEKRETATLKCYPIPRHDTVYWYQQGPGQDPQFLISFYEKMQSDKGSIPDRFSAQQFSDYHSELNMSSLELGDSALYFCASSLDGVNYGYTFGSGTRLTVV.

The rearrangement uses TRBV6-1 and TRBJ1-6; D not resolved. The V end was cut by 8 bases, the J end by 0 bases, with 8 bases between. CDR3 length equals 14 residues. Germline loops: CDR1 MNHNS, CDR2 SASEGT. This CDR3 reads CASSGSSYNSPLHF. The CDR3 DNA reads TGTGCCAGCTCGGGGAGCTCCTATAATTCACCCCTCCACTTT.

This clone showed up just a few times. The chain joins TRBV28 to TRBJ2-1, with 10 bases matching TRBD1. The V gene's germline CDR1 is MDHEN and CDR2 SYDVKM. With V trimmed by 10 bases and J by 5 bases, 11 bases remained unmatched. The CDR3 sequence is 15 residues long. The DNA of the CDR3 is TGTGCCACCCAGGCAGAGACAGGGGGCCACAATGAGCAGTTCTTC. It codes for CATQAETGGHNEQFF. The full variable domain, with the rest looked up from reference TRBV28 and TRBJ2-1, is DVKVTQSSRYLVKRTGEKVFLECVQDMDHENMFWYRQDPGLGLRLIYFSYDVKMKEKGDIPEGYSVSREKKERFSLILESASTNQTSMYLCATQAETGGHNEQFFGPGTRLTVL.

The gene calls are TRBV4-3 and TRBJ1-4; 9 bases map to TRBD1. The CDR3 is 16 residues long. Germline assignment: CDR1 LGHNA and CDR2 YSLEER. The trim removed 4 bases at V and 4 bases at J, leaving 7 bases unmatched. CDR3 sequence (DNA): TGCGCCAGCAGCCCAGACAGACAGGGGGTTAATGAAAAACTGTTTTTT. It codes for CASSPDRQGVNEKLFF.

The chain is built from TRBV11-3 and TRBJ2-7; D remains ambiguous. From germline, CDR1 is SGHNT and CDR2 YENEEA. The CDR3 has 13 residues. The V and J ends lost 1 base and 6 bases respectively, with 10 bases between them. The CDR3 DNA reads TGTGCCAGCAGCTTAGTCCCGGTCGCCGAGCAGTACTTC. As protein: CASSLVPVAEQYF.

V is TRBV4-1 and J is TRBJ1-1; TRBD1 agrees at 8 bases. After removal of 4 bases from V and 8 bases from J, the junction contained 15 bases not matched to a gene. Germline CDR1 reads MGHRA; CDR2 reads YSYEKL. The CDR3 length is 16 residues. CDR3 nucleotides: TGCGCCAGCAGCCGAGGACCAATTGGGGACAGGACGGAAGCTTTCTTT. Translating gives CASSRGPIGDRTEAFF.

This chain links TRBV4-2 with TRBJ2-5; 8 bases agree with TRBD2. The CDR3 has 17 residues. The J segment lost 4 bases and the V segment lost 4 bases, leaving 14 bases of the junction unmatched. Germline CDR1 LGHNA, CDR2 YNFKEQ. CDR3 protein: CASSPLPGGAGGETQYF. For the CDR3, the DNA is TGTGCCAGCAGCCCCTTACCCGGGGGGGCCGGGGGAGAGACCCAGTACTTC.

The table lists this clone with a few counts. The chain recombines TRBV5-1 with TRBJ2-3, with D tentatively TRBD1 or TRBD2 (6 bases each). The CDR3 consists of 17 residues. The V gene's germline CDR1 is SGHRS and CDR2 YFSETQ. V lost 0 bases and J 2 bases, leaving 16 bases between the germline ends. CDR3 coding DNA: TGCGCCAGCAGCTTGGCCAAGGGGGACTTACTCACAGATACGCAGTATTTT. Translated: CASSLAKGDLLTDTQYF.

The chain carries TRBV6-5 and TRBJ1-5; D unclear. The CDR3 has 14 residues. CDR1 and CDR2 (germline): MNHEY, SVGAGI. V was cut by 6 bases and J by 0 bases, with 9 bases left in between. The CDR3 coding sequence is TGTGCCAGCAGGCCCGGAAATAGCAATCAGCCCCAGCATTTT. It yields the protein CASRPGNSNQPQHF.

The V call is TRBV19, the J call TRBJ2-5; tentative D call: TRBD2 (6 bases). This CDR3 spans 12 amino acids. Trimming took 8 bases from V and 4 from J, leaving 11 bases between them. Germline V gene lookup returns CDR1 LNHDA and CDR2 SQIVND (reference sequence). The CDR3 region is CASGGFRETQYF. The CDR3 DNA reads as TGTGCCAGTGGGGGGTTCCGAGAGACCCAGTACTTC.

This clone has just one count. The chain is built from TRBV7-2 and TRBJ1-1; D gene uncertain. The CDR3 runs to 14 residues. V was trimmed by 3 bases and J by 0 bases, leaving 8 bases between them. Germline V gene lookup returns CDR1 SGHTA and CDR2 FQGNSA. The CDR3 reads CASSFLLMNTEAFF. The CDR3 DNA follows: TGTGCCAGCAGCTTTCTCTTGATGAACACTGAAGCTTTCTTT.

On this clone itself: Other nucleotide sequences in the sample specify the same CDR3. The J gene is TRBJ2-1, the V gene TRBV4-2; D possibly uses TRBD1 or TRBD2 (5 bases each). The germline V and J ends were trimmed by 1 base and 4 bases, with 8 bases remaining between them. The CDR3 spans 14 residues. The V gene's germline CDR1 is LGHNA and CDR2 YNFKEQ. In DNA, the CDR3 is TGTGCCAGCAGCCAAGGTGGGGGTTACAATGAGCAGTTCTTC. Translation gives CASSQGGGYNEQFF.

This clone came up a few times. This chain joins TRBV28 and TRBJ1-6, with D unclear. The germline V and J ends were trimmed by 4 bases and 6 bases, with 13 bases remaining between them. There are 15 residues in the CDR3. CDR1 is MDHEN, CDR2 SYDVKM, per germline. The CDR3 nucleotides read TGTGCCAGCAGTTCACGTAAGGCAGTTAATTCACCCCTCCACTTT. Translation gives CASSSRKAVNSPLHF.